Below are 18 T cell receptor beta chains sequenced from a single sample in a study of T cell repertoires in cytomegalovirus infection. From the reads, TCRdb called clonotypes with MiXCR, one entry per CDR3 protein. This sample carries hundreds of thousands of distinct CDR3 sequences, less than 25% of them seen once, and the ten largest clones take less than 9.5%. The sequencing input was CD8+ T cells from PBMCs. These receptors were collected from a human donor in good health (CMV status not recorded). Some clones in this sample may be carry-over from other donors' samples.

This clonotype showed up just a few times. The chain recombines TRBV6-2 or TRBV6-3 with TRBJ2-2; D gene uncertain. The CDR3 sequence is 14 residues long. V was cut by 2 bases and J by 6 bases, with 10 bases left in between. Germline values: CDR1 MNHEY, CDR2 SVGEGT. DNA of the CDR3: TGTGCCAGCAGTTACCCGGGTGTGTCCGGGGAGCTGTTTTTT. Translation gives CASSYPGVSGELFF.

The rearrangement joins TRBV6-2 or TRBV6-3 to TRBJ2-1; 11 bases line up with TRBD2. J lost 6 bases, V lost 3 bases, and 13 bases had no gene match. This CDR3 contains 18 residues. Germline V CDR1 and CDR2: MNHEY, SVGEGT. CDR3 region: CASSYFGLAGPKSNEQFF. CDR3 DNA: TGTGCCAGCAGTTATTTCGGACTAGCGGGCCCTAAAAGCAATGAGCAGTTCTTC.

This clonotype has only a few counts. The chain recombines TRBV10-2 with TRBJ2-7, with D possibly matching TRBD1 (6 bases). Per the germline V gene, CDR1 is WSHSY and CDR2 is SAAADI. The CDR3 consists of 12 residues. V dropped 6 bases and J dropped 1 base, with 7 bases sitting between them. The CDR3 coding sequence is TGCGCCAGCAGGGACAGATCCTACGAGCAGTACTTC. Protein sequence: CASRDRSYEQYF.

The chain links TRBV29-1 to TRBJ2-1; TRBD1 or TRBD2 may be the D gene (5 bases each). CDR3 size: 18 residues. Germline CDR1 reads SQVTM; CDR2 reads ANQGSEA. Trimming left V 4 bases short and J 9 bases short, with 31 bases between. The CDR3 coding sequence is TGCAGCGTTGGACCGGGACCTCAACTACCATTAGGCGACGGTGAGCAGTTCTTC. This codes for CSVGPGPQLPLGDGEQFF.

In its sample, this clonotype was seen once. This may stem from a read error, because a much larger clone lies one nucleotide away. The genes are TRBV6-6 and TRBJ2-5; no clear D gene. This CDR3 contains 16 residues. Germline CDR1 MNHNY, CDR2 SVGAGI (reference sequence). V dropped 1 base and J dropped 7 bases, with 19 bases sitting between them. The chain's CDR3 is CASSYLSRPEEGTQYF. CDR3 in DNA: TGTGCCAGCAGTTACTTATCGAGACCAGAAGAAGGGACCCAGTACTTC.

This clonotype was detected only a few times. The chain links TRBV19 to TRBJ1-3; 8 bases align to TRBD1. CDR1 and CDR2 from the germline V gene are LNHDA and SQIVND (reference sequence). There are 16 residues in the CDR3. Trimming at V came to 10 bases and at J to 0 bases, leaving 11 bases not matched to a gene. In DNA form, the CDR3 reads TGTGCCACCTCCGGGACAGGAGGGTACTCTGGAAACACCATATATTTT. Protein product: CATSGTGGYSGNTIYF.

Of note for this clonotype: This may be a read error: a much more frequent sequence differs by one nucleotide. The chain joins TRBV7-4 to TRBJ2-4, with a tentative D call TRBD1 (5 bases). CDR1 and CDR2 (germline): SGHVT, SQSDAQ. This CDR3 is 14 amino acids long. The chain's CDR3 is CASSFPGRGNIRYF. For the CDR3, the DNA is TGTGCCAGCAGCTTCCCAGGGCGCGGAAACATTCGGTACTTC. The full variable domain, with the rest looked up from reference TRBV7-4 and TRBJ2-4, is GAGVSQSPRYKVAKRGRDVALRCDSISGHVTLYWYRQTLGQGSEVLTYSQSDAQRDKSGRPSGRFSAERPERSVSTLKIQRTEQGDSAVYLCASSFPGRGNIRYFGAGTRLSVL.

Only a few counts were recorded for this clonotype. The rearrangement links TRBV2 to TRBJ2-1, with D tentatively TRBD2 (5 bases). V shed 7 bases and J shed 0 bases, with 10 bases lying between them. There are 14 residues in the CDR3. From germline, CDR1 is SNHLY and CDR2 FYNNEI. CDR3 sequence reads: CASNGLGSYNEQFF. The CDR3 nucleotides are TGTGCCAGCAACGGACTGGGCTCCTACAATGAGCAGTTCTTC.

A note on this clonotype: This may arise from a read error, as a much more abundant clone is one base away. The rearrangement uses TRBV28 and TRBJ2-3; TRBD1 matches 7 bases. There are 14 residues in the CDR3. The germline gives CDR1 MDHEN, CDR2 SYDVKM. The CDR3 DNA reads TGTGTCAGCAGCCTCGACAGGGTAACAGATACGCAGTATTTT. Protein product: CVSSLDRVTDTQYF.

This clonotype was seen more than once but under ten times. J is TRBJ2-3 and V is TRBV19, with TRBD2 matching 14 bases. With 3 bases clipped from V and 5 bases from J, the junction kept 7 bases outside the gene matches. The germline V gene has CDR1 LNHDA and CDR2 SQIVND (reference sequence). This CDR3 has 17 residues. This chain's CDR3 is CASSILGTSGGQDTQYF. For the CDR3, the DNA is TGTGCCAGTAGTATCTTGGGGACTAGCGGGGGTCAAGATACGCAGTATTTT. The whole variable domain, filled in from reference TRBV19 and TRBJ2-3, reads DGGITQSPKYLFRKEGQNVTLSCEQNLNHDAMYWYRQDPGQGLRLIYYSQIVNDFQKGDIAEGYSVSREKKESFPLTVTSAQKNPTAFYLCASSILGTSGGQDTQYFGPGTRLTVL.

The V and J genes are TRBV13 and TRBJ2-7; D call uncertain. V lost 3 bases to trimming and J lost 4 bases, with 10 bases between them. There are 13 residues in the CDR3. CDR1 is PRHDT, CDR2 FYEKMQ, per germline (reference sequence). The DNA for the CDR3 is TGTGCCAGCAGCTTCAGGTCCGGTTACGAGCAGTACTTC. This translates into CASSFRSGYEQYF.

This clonotype was picked up many times. The chain joins TRBV7-6 to TRBJ2-1, with 9 positions matching TRBD2. CDR1 is SGHVS, CDR2 FNYEAQ, per germline. V was clipped by 8 bases and J by 6 bases; unmatched bases: 11. The length of the CDR3 is 15 residues. The chain's CDR3 is CASRALAGALNEQFF. CDR3 bases: TGTGCCAGCCGTGCTTTAGCGGGGGCTCTCAATGAGCAGTTCTTC.

This clonotype was counted a few times. The CDR3 coding sequence is TGTGCCAGCAGCGGGGGACCCGGCGGCAATGAGCAGTTCTTC. Translated, it gives CASSGGPGGNEQFF. The chain employs TRBV5-6 and TRBJ2-1, with D perhaps given as TRBD1 or TRBD2 (5 bases each). Trimming left V 4 bases short and J 6 bases short, with 14 bases between. The CDR3 is made up of 14 amino acids. Germline CDR1 is SGHDT and CDR2 is YYEEEE. Full variable domain (missing parts from reference TRBV5-6 and TRBJ2-1): DAGVTQSPTHLIKTRGQQVTLRCSPKSGHDTVSWYQQALGQGPQFIFQYYEEEERQRGNFPDRFSGHQFPNYSSELNVNALLLGDSALYLCASSGGPGGNEQFFGPGTRLTVL.

In this sample, this clonotype turned up many times. CDR3 bases: TGTGCCAGCAGTCCCACTCGCGGGGAGAGCACCGGGGAGCTGTTTTTT. This sequence encodes CASSPTRGESTGELFF. The V call is TRBV6-6, the J call TRBJ2-2, with a weak D call TRBD2 (6 bases). The CDR3 extends over 16 amino acids. V lost 5 bases, J lost 4 bases, and 17 bases lay in between. Germline V CDR1 and CDR2: MNHNY, SVGAGI (reference sequence).

There are many counts of this clonotype. This sequence joins TRBV7-9 and TRBJ1-4; 9 positions agree with TRBD1. The CDR3 totals 15 residues. J gave up 8 bases and V 5 bases, and 9 bases lay outside the gene matches. The germline V gene encodes CDR1 SEHNR and CDR2 FQNEAQ (reference sequence). The CDR3 loop is CASSIRDRVGEKLFF. CDR3 in DNA: TGTGCCAGCAGCATCCGGGACAGGGTCGGCGAAAAACTGTTTTTT.

The chain employs TRBV15 and TRBJ1-3, with D maybe TRBD1 (5 bases). The CDR3 length is 12 residues. Germline V CDR1 and CDR2: LNHNV, YYDKDF (reference sequence). The V end was cut by 7 bases, the J end by 4 bases, with 8 bases between. CDR3 in amino acids: CATTSGGNTIYF. The CDR3 DNA reads TGTGCCACCACTTCAGGGGGAAACACCATATATTTT.

This clonotype showed up just a few times. This chain joins TRBV6-1 and TRBJ2-7, with D possibly being TRBD1 or TRBD2 (6 bases each). Per germline, CDR1 MNHNS and CDR2 SASEGT. The CDR3 runs to 14 residues. The V gene lost 8 bases and the J gene lost 3 bases, with 17 bases spanning the gap. The CDR3, as DNA: TGTGCCAGCGGTGCCGTAGGGGGACTCTACGAGCAGTACTTC. Translating gives CASGAVGGLYEQYF.

This clonotype has only a few counts. This chain joins TRBV7-6 and TRBJ2-5; 15 bases are a match to TRBD2. The ends lost 5 bases at V and 2 bases at J; junction bases unmatched: 3. The CDR3 is 16 residues long. The germline gives CDR1 SGHVS, CDR2 FNYEAQ. CDR3 DNA sequence: TGTGCCAGCAGCCCCGGGACTAGCGGGGGGCAAGAGACCCAGTACTTC. This codes for CASSPGTSGGQETQYF.